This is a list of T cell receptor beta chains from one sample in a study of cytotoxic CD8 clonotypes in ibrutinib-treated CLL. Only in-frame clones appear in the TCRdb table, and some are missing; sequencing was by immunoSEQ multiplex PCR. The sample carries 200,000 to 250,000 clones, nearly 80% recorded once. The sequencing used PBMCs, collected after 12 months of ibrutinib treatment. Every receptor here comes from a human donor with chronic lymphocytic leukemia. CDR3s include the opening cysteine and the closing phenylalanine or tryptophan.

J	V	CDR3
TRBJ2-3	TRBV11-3	CASSLDGTGADTQYF
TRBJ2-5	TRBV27	CASHGPSGRATETQYF
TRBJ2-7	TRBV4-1	CASSQPVSSYEQYF
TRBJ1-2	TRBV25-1	CASSASTGNYGYTF
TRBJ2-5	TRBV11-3	CASSLSGGTQYF
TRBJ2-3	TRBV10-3	CAISALPDTQYF
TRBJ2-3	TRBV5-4	CASSLVQGARDTQYF
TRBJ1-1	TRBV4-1	CASSQVRATEAFF
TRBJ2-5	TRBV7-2	CASSLGIETQYF
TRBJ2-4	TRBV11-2	CASRRPGGAKNIQYF
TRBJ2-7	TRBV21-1	CASSTWTDPTYEQYF
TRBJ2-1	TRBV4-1	CASSQEAGRTSEQFF
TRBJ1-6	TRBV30	CAWAPSDRDYSPLHF
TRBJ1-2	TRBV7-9	CASSTGQGSYTF
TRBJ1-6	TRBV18	CASSPPFSRTYNSPLHF
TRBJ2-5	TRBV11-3	CASSQSQGDQETQYF
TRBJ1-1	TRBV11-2	CASSRQGAEAFF
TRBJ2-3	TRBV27	CASSLSVSGRKLDTQYF
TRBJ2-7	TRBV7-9	CASSSLSSPYEQYF
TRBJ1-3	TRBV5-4	CASSHGQPSGNTIYF
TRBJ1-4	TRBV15	CATGTRTGINEKLFF
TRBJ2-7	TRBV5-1	CASSVGGQGIYEQYF
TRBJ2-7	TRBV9	CASSVATEGGLAHEQYF
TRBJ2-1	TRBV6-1	CASSGMTAYNEQFF
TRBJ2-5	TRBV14	CASSQDRQGAQGETQYF
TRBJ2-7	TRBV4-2	CASSPGQGLSPPGEQYF
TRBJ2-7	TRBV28	CASRAWGASYEQYF
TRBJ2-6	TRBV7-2	CASSLDLGANVLTF
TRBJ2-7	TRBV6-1	CASSDPQRGASLSSYEQYF
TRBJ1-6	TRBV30	CAWTPPGRGHSPLHF